This TCR beta chain is drawn from a study of blood T cells in healthy people across ages. Broader study findings: Changes seen in expanded clonotypes were possibly confounded by donor CMV status left unknown.

V lost 0 bases and J lost 10; bases outside the gene matches: 7. The CDR3 runs to 15 residues. Germline V lookup: CDR1 SGDLS, CDR2 YYNGEE. As regards this clonotype: Its antigen is unknown.

Roughly 10 milliliters was the volume of peripheral blood drawn from each donor. Isolated PBMCs totaled at least 6 million in each sample. Primers used in a second PCR of roughly 7 to 12 cycles were a sample-barcoded 5' primer and a J-beta primer mix. One entry per CDR3 protein results from TCRdb running MiXCR on the 5' RACE reads. This sample has hundreds of thousands of distinct CDR3 sequences; 35% to 60% occur once, and the top ten carry around a sixth. The sequenced material came from blood. The clonotype was recovered from a man older than 75 in good health. V and J are TRBV9 and TRBJ2-1; 10 nucleotides line up with TRBD1. In DNA, the CDR3 is TGTGCCAGCAGCGTAGCAGGACAGGGGGGTAGGGAGCAGTTCTTC. Its protein product is CASSVAGQGGREQFF.